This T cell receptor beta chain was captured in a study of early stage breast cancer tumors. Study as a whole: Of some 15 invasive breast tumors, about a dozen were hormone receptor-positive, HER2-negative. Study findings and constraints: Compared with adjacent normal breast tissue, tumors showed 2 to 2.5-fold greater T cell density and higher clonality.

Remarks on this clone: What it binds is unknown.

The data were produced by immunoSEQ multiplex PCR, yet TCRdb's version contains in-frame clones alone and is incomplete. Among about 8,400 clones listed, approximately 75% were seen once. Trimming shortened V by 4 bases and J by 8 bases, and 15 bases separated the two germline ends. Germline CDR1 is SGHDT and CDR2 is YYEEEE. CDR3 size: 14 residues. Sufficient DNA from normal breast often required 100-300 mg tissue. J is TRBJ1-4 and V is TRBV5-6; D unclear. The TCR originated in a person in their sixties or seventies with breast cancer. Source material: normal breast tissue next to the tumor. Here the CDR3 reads CASSGVAVGEKLFF. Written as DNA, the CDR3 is TGTGCCAGCAGCGGGGTGGCGGTGGGGGAAAAACTGTTTTTT.